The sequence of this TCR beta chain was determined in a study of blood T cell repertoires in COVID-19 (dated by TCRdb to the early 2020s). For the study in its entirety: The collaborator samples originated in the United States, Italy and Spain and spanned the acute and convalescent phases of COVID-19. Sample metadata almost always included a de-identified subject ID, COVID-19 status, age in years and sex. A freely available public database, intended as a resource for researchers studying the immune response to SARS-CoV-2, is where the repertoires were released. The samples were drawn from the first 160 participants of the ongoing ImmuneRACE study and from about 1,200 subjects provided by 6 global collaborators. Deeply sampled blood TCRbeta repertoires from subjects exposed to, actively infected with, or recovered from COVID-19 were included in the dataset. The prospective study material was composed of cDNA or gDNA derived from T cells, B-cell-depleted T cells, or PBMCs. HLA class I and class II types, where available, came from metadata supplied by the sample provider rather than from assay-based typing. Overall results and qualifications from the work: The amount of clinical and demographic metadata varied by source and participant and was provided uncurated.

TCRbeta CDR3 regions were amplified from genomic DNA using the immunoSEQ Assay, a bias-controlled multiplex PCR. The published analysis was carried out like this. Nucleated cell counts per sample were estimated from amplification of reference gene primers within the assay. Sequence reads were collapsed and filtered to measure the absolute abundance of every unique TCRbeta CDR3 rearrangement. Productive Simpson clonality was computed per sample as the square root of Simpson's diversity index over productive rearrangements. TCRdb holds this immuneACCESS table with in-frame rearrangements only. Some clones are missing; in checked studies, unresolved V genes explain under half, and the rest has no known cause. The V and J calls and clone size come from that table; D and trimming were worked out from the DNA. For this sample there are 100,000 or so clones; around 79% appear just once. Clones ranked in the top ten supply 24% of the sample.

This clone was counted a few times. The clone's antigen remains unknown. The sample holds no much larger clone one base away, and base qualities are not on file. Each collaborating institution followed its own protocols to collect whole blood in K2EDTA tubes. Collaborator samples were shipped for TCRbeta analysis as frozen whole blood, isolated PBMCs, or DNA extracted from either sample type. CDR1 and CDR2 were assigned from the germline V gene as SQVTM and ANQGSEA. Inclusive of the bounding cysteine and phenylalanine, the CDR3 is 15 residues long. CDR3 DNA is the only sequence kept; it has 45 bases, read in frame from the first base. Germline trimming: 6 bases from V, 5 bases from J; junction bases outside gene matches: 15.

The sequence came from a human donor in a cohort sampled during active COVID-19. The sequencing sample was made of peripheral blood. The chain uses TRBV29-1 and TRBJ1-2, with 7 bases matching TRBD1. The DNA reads TGCAGCGTGTCCGGAACGGACAGGCTGGCGTATGGCTACACCTTC. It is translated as CSVSGTDRLAYGYTF.